This T cell receptor (beta chain) stems from a study of blood T cells in healthy people across ages. This clonotype was observed a handful of times. The antigen remains undetermined. General study points: Both naive CD4+ cell counts and diversity were greater in long-lived donors than in aged donors.

This CDR3 has 15 residues. Germline V gives CDR1 SGHNT, CDR2 YYREEE (reference sequence). V lost 1 base to trimming and J lost 3 bases; unmatched junction nucleotides: 6. Sample-barcoded 5' priming and a J-beta primer mix drove a second PCR of about 7 to 12 cycles. TCRdb re-derived calls from the 5' RACE reads in MiXCR, one entry per CDR3 protein. The table shows fewer than 2,000,000 distinct CDR3 sequences, with about two fifths occurring only once. This TCR came from a human donor in good health. The rearrangement links TRBV5-4 to TRBJ2-7; TRBD1 aligns across 8 bases. Source material: blood. Written as DNA, the CDR3 is TGTGCCAGCAGCTTGAGGGGGGACAGGTACTACGAGCAGTACTTC. Translated, it gives CASSLRGDRYYEQYF.